The present entry profiles one T cell receptor beta chain with its context. Its antigen remains unidentified. Qualities for individual bases were not recorded, and no much larger clone is one base off. CD4+ T cells from unexposed donors were collected before the COVID-19 pandemic (2011-2018). Following 10 days of culture, the EasySep CD4+ T cell isolation kit was used to isolate CD4+ T cells. As cell numbers permitted, CD4+ T cells from unexposed donors were tested for reactivity to SARS-CoV-2 S and N and to four common cold coronavirus spike pools. Each well received about 1.9 million PBMCs, cultured in IMDM supplemented with roughly 5.1% human AB serum and about 9.2 IU/ml IL-2. Half of the culture medium was replaced with fresh IL-2-containing medium on days 3 and 7. In general, every peptide culture condition was set up in three replicate wells. The leukapheresis product used for the unexposed donors was purchased from a commercial source. PBMCs were isolated from leukapheresis product or whole blood by Ficoll-Paque PLUS gradient centrifugation. PBMCs were either cryopreserved at -140°C or used fresh in the expansion assay. The QIAamp Micro DNA Kit was used to extract genomic DNA from the CD4+ T cells.

The record originates from a study of CD4 T cells in relation to SARS-CoV-2 and coronaviruses (TCRdb year 2021). Regarding the complete study: In the ViraFEST assay, PBMCs were grown with antigen for about eleven days, and TCR beta CDR3s were then sequenced to identify antigen-specific clonal expansions. The Adaptive Biotechnologies TCR-sequencing kit was used for samples from a few pre-COVID donors and for the naive versus memory experiments, whereas the other data were Illumina-based. For other donors in the study, expansion assays were sequenced with a different, Illumina-based TCR-beta assay. The negative reference condition was either a culture with an HIV-1 Nef peptide pool or a culture with no peptide. Shared crossreactive spike epitopes were mapped to their HLA restriction using patient-derived lymphoblastoid cell lines. The study assessed, at the TCR clonotype level, memory CD4+ T cell crossreactivity between SARS-CoV-2 and common cold coronavirus spike proteins.

CDR1 and CDR2 were assigned from the germline V gene (reference sequence) as SGHKS and YYEKEE. Inclusive of the bounding cysteine and phenylalanine, the CDR3 is 13 residues long. Kept here is only the CDR3 DNA, which spans 39 bases and is read in frame from base 1. Trimming at the junction amounts to 2 bases on V and 3 bases on J, and the germline ends lie 6 bases apart. Library creation used the immunoSEQ multiplex PCR assay. On the authors' methods: During preprocessing, nonproductive sequences were discarded, as were any CDR3s that did not begin with C, did not end with F or W, or were shorter than 7 amino acids. Antigen-specific clonotypes were called with the MANAFEST web app, based on expansion relative to reference and other culture wells. A clone was considered positive if the clone showed significant expansion compared with the reference culture in 2 of 3 replicate wells at an FDR below 0.05. A further requirement for positive clones was significant expansion compared with all other tandem wells, along with an odds ratio above 5. Pairwise Levenshtein distance, computed with the stringdist R package after three terminal residues were trimmed from each end, was used as the measure of CDR3 homology. TCRdb took this table from immuneACCESS and kept in-frame rearrangements with V and J called. Such tables lack part of the clones; where checked against another copy, unresolved V genes explain under half of the gap, and the rest is unexplained. Clone size and V and J calls were adopted from that table, with D and trimming inferred from the DNA. For this sample there are 15,000 to 20,000 clones; about 74% appear just once. The biggest ten clones account for approximately 30% of the sample.

Findings and caveats that apply to the study as a whole: Pre-pandemic and post-infection samples were not both contributed by any donor, so tracing of the source of pre-existing responses was limited. Because the crossreactivity analysis focused on spike protein, crossreactivity against other viral proteins was not assessed. Compared with monoreactive clones, crossreactive clones had significantly weaker SARS-CoV-2-driven expansion, a result consistent with antigenic imprinting. The study was constrained by small numbers of patients and of tested TCRs. Roughly 64% of donors had memory CD4+ clonotypes that crossrecognized SARS-CoV-2 and at least one common cold coronavirus spike.

The chain employs TRBV5-5 and TRBJ1-5; the D segment cannot be called with confidence. This clonotype was sampled from a human donor in good health. The sequencing sample was made of CD4+ T cells from PBMCs, cultured in vitro. The DNA sequence is TGTGCCAGCAGCTTTGGGTTCAATCAGCCCCAGCATTTT. Translation gives CASSFGFNQPQHF.